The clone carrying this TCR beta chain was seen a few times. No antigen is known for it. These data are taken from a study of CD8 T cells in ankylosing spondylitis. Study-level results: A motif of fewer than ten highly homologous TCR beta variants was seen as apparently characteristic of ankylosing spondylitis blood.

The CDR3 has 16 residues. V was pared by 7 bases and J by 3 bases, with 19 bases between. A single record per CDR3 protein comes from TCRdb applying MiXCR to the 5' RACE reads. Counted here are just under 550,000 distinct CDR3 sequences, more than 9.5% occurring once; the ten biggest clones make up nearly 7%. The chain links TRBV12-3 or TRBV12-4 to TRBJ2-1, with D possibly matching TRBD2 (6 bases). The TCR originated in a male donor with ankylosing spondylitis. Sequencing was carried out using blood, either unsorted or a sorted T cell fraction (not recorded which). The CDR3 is CASTSRAGTNYNEQFF. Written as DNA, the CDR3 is TGTGCCAGCACATCCCGGGCGGGGACGAACTACAATGAGCAGTTCTTC.